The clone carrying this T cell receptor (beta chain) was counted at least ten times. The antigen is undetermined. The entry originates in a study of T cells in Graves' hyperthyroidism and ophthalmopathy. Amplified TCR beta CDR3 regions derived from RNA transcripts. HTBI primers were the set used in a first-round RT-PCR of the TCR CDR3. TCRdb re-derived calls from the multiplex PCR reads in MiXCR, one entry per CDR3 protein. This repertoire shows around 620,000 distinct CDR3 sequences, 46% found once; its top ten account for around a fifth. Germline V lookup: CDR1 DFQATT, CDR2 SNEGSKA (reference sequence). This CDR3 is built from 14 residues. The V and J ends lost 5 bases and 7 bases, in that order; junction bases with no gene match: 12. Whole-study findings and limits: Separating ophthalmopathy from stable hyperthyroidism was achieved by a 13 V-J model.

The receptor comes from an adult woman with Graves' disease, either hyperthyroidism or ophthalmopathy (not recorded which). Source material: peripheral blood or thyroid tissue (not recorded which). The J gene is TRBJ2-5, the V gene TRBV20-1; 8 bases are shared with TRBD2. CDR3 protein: CSALTSGAPGTQYF. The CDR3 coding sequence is TGCAGTGCTCTTACTAGCGGAGCCCCTGGGACCCAGTACTTC.